The entry below describes one T cell receptor (beta chain). At one end, the junction sequence differs from germline, possibly due to a read error. This record belongs to a study of identical twins. TCRdb used MiXCR to reprocess the 5' RACE reads, holding one entry per CDR3 protein. The data contain about 790,000 distinct CDR3 sequences, about 20% of them singletons. The CDR3 runs 17 residues. From germline, CDR1 is SGHNT and CDR2 YENEEA. This same sample was also taken into another study, of T cells expressing NK-cell markers. This second study notes: Similarly, these clonotypes led the CD3+CD56-NKG2C+ fraction as well in a handful of donors. No clear determination of HCMV specificity was made for expanded NKG2C+ T cell clones.

The material sequenced was PBMCs. This clonotype was obtained from a young woman in good health. This chain uses TRBV11-3 with TRBJ1-3; a weak D match, TRBD1 (6 bases). The CDR3 protein is CASSSRTGADSGYTIYF. CDR3 in DNA: TGTGCCAGCAGCTCGCGGACGGGGGCCGACTCTGGATACACCATATATTTT.